Listed below are T cell receptor beta chains from one sample, sequenced in a study of T cell responses to AZD1222 COVID-19 vaccine. Profiling relied on immunoSEQ multiplex PCR, and the TCRdb table lists in-frame clones only, not all of them. This sample has some 90,000 clones, with about 88% found just once. Specimen: peripheral blood, collected on day 0 of AZD1222 vaccination. The receptors derive from an adult in good health. The CDR3 runs from the conserved cysteine through the conserved F or W. Each record gives: clone size, D gene, V gene, J gene, CDR3 protein, CDR3 DNA. The D gene is left open where the match is weak. Size tells how often a clone was seen (once, few, many) or the class of an expanded clone, and some rows leave it out.

NA	TRBD2	TRBV2	TRBJ2-1	CASRGGTSGNEQFF	TGTGCCAGCAGGGGGGGGACTAGCGGCAATGAGCAGTTCTTC
NA	NA	TRBV13	TRBJ2-3	CASSPWGAATTDTQYF	TGTGCCAGCAGCCCCTGGGGGGCGGCCACCACAGATACGCAGTATTTT
few	NA	TRBV5-5	TRBJ1-5	CASSFGSPSTYNQPQHF	TGTGCCAGCAGCTTCGGTTCGCCCTCTACTTACAATCAGCCCCAGCATTTT
NA	NA	TRBV6-2/TRBV6-3	TRBJ2-2	CASSYHYRDLYTGELFF	TGTGCCAGCAGTTACCACTATAGGGACTTGTACACCGGGGAGCTGTTTTTT
once	NA	TRBV4-2	TRBJ2-2	CASSHRIMAETGELFF	TGTGCCAGCAGCCACCGAATCATGGCGGAGACCGGGGAGCTGTTTTTT
few	NA	TRBV7-3	TRBJ2-7	CASSLAANYEQYF	TGTGCCAGCAGTCTGGCGGCGAACTACGAGCAGTACTTC
once	NA	TRBV6-5	TRBJ1-1	CASSRDGKAEAFF	TGTGCCAGCAGCAGGGACGGCAAGGCTGAAGCTTTCTTT
NA	NA	TRBV4-1	TRBJ2-1	CASSQAIYNEQFF	TGCGCCAGCAGCCAAGCGATCTACAATGAGCAGTTCTTC
NA	TRBD1	TRBV7-2	TRBJ1-3	CASSPRTGTGNTIYF	TGTGCCAGCAGTCCCCGGACAGGGACTGGAAACACCATATATTTT
NA	NA	TRBV2	TRBJ1-1	CASKTGNMNTEAFF	TGTGCCAGCAAAACGGGAAACATGAACACTGAAGCTTTCTTT